Listed here is a single T cell receptor (beta chain). V lost 8 bases to trimming and J lost 3 bases; unmatched junction nucleotides: 7. Germline V gene lookup returns CDR1 SNHLY and CDR2 FYNNEI. This CDR3 comprises 14 residues. Clones were read by immunoSEQ multiplex PCR, and TCRdb kept only the in-frame ones, dropping some. In the table there are 75,000 to 95,000 clones, approximately 90% of which are singletons. This entry belongs to a study of control samples from healthy donors and cancer patients. The genes are TRBV2 and TRBJ2-3; 8 bases agree with TRBD2. The sample was blood. The sequence was obtained from a woman in her 50s in good health. The CDR3 spells CASLNPGGTDTQYF. In nucleotides, the CDR3 is TGTGCCAGCCTGAATCCGGGGGGGACAGATACGCAGTATTTT.